These T cell receptor beta chains were read from a single sample in a study of T cell responses to AZD1222 COVID-19 vaccine. Sequencing used immunoSEQ multiplex PCR; TCRdb keeps in-frame clones, though not all of them. The table records 150,000 to 200,000 clones, approximately 92% of them present only once. The source was peripheral blood, collected 28 days after the second dose of the MenACWY control vaccine. The receptors here all came from an adult who received the MenACWY meningococcal vaccine as a control. Both conserved end residues are part of each CDR3. The D gene is left open where the match is weak. The size field is filled for only some rows; it gives once, few, many or a size class.

size,V,J,D,DNA,CDR3
-,TRBV19,TRBJ1-2,-,TGTGCCAGTAGTATTTTGTTGGCAGGAGGAGATGGGGCCTATGGCTACACCTTC,CASSILLAGGDGAYGYTF
-,TRBV5-1,TRBJ1-1,-,TGCGCCAGCAGCTTGAGTCAGACGAACACTGAAGCTTTCTTT,CASSLSQTNTEAFF
-,TRBV29-1,TRBJ1-2,TRBD1,TGCAGCGTTAGGGTAGGGCCGGGACAGGGGAGGAATGGCTACACCTTC,CSVRVGPGQGRNGYTF
-,TRBV6-5,TRBJ2-7,-,TGTGCCAGCAGTTACTCGAGTGGCTCCTACTACGAGCAGTACTTC,CASSYSSGSYYEQYF
-,TRBV5-5,TRBJ1-4,-,TGTGCCAGCAGCGCAGCTTACCCCGGAACTAATGAAAAACTGTTTTTT,CASSAAYPGTNEKLFF
once,TRBV27,TRBJ2-3,-,TGTGCCAGCAGGAGGAACCTAGGGCCCGCAGATACGCAGTATTTT,CASRRNLGPADTQYF
once,TRBV5-1,TRBJ2-7,-,TGCGCCAGCAGCTTGGTAGGCAGGGACAACGAGCAGTACTTC,CASSLVGRDNEQYF
-,TRBV29-1,TRBJ2-7,-,TGCAGCGGGTGGGACGGGTCCTACGAGCAGTACTTC,CSGWDGSYEQYF
-,TRBV27,TRBJ1-1,TRBD1,TGTGCCAGCAGTACCTATTCAGGGGGCTGGACTGAAGCTTTCTTT,CASSTYSGGWTEAFF
-,TRBV7-9,TRBJ1-5,-,TGTGCCAGCAGCTTATCTCTAGTCAATCAGCCCCAGCATTTT,CASSLSLVNQPQHF
-,TRBV4-1,TRBJ1-4,TRBD1,TGCGCCAGCAGCCAAGTTCGAGGGGGCGGCCCTGCAACTAATGAAAAACTGTTTTTT,CASSQVRGGGPATNEKLFF
-,TRBV7-9,TRBJ1-6,-,TGTGCCAGCAGGGGGATTGCCAATTCACCCCTCCACTTT,CASRGIANSPLHF
-,TRBV19,TRBJ2-7,-,TGTGCCAGTAGTATTAGGGACGGCTCCTACGAGCAGTACTTC,CASSIRDGSYEQYF
-,TRBV5-5,TRBJ1-1,-,TGTGCCAGCAGCTATGAGGCGCAATTTGAAGCTTTCTTT,CASSYEAQFEAFF
-,TRBV6-5,TRBJ2-5,TRBD1,TGTGCCAGCAGCTCCGGGACAGCAGGAGAGACCCAGTACTTC,CASSSGTAGETQYF
-,TRBV11-2,TRBJ1-6,-,TGTGCCAGCAGCTTATCGGCAGGTTATAATTCACCCCTCCACTTT,CASSLSAGYNSPLHF
-,TRBV6-6,TRBJ1-5,-,TGTGCCAGCACCTACCGGGTGGGGATCGGCAATCAGCCCCAGCATTTT,CASTYRVGIGNQPQHF
-,TRBV9,TRBJ1-1,-,TGTGCCAGCAGCGTAGAAGTGGGGAAAGCTTTCTTT,CASSVEVGKAFF
-,TRBV28,TRBJ1-4,-,TGTGCCAGCAGTTTGGGGACCCGGAGGAAACTGTTTTTT,CASSLGTRRKLFF
-,TRBV5-8,TRBJ1-5,-,TGTGCCAGCACCGTGGGGGCAGGATTTAGCAATCAGCCCCAGCATTTT,CASTVGAGFSNQPQHF
once,TRBV28,TRBJ1-4,-,TGTGCCAGCAGACAAGGCTTCTCCAATGAAAAACTGTTTTTT,CASRQGFSNEKLFF
-,TRBV4-1,TRBJ1-5,TRBD1,TGCGCCAGCAGCCAACTGACAGGGGGCTTTCAGCCCCAGCATTTT,CASSQLTGGFQPQHF
-,TRBV9,TRBJ2-7,-,TGTGCCAGCAGCGTAGATTCTAGTCCCTCCTACGAGCAGTACTTC,CASSVDSSPSYEQYF
-,TRBV9,TRBJ2-5,-,TGTGCCAGCAGCGTAGGGGGGGAAGAGACCCAGTACTTC,CASSVGGEETQYF
-,TRBV7-2,TRBJ1-5,TRBD1,TGTGCCAGCAGCTTTACCCCGGGACAGGGGAATCAGCCCCAGCATTTT,CASSFTPGQGNQPQHF
-,TRBV18,TRBJ2-7,-,TGTGCCAGCTCACCACCCGCTGCATCCTACGAGCAGTACTTC,CASSPPAASYEQYF
-,TRBV11-3,TRBJ2-7,TRBD2,TGTGCCAGCAGCTTGGGACTAGCGGGAATATACGAGCAGTACTTC,CASSLGLAGIYEQYF
-,TRBV7-9,TRBJ2-7,TRBD1,TGTGCCAGCAGCCCTGGACAGGCAGACACCTACGAGCAGTACTTC,CASSPGQADTYEQYF
-,TRBV5-1,TRBJ2-6,-,TGCGCCAGCAGCTTGGACCCGGGTTTTTTTGGGGCCAACGTCCTGACTTTC,CASSLDPGFFGANVLTF
-,TRBV5-6,TRBJ1-4,-,TGTGCCAGCAGCTGGGCGGGGGAACTGTTTTTT,CASSWAGELFF
-,TRBV4-1,TRBJ1-5,-,TGCGCCAGCAGCCAGTCGTCTGGGCTTAGCAATCAGCCCCAGCATTTT,CASSQSSGLSNQPQHF
-,TRBV2,TRBJ2-7,-,TGTGCCAGCAGTGACTCGCAGGGGGGCTACGAGCAGTACTTC,CASSDSQGGYEQYF
once,TRBV2,TRBJ2-3,TRBD2,TGTGCCAGCAGGGATATCTTGCGGGGGGGGACAGATACGCAGTATTTT,CASRDILRGGTDTQYF
-,TRBV27,TRBJ1-1,-,TGTGCCAGCAGTTTGGGCGGGACGGGCACTGAAGCTTTCTTT,CASSLGGTGTEAFF
-,TRBV24-1,TRBJ2-3,TRBD2,TGTGCCACCAGTGATCCTAGCGGGAGTGGCACAGATACGCAGTATTTT,CATSDPSGSGTDTQYF
-,TRBV2,TRBJ1-2,TRBD1,TGTGCCAGCAAAGGGACAGGGGGCGGCTATGGCTACACCTTC,CASKGTGGGYGYTF
-,TRBV29-1,TRBJ1-4,-,TGCAGCGTTGGTGGAGGGATCGGAGAAAAACTGTTTTTT,CSVGGGIGEKLFF
-,TRBV4-3,TRBJ2-7,-,TGCGCCAGCAGCCAAGATGATTCCCAGGGGGGTGACGAGCAGTACTTC,CASSQDDSQGGDEQYF
-,TRBV13,TRBJ1-3,-,TGTGCCAGCAGCACCAGACTGGAGGGAGGAAACACCATATATTTT,CASSTRLEGGNTIYF
-,TRBV29-1,TRBJ1-5,-,TGCAGCGTTGGAGAAAACAGGGCTCAGCCCCAGCATTTT,CSVGENRAQPQHF
-,TRBV19,TRBJ1-4,-,TGTGCCAGTAGTACGGGAGTTGAAAAACTGTTTTTT,CASSTGVEKLFF
-,TRBV27,TRBJ1-3,-,TGTGCCAGCAGTTTATCGGCAGGCCCCCTCTCTGGAAACACCATATATTTT,CASSLSAGPLSGNTIYF
once,TRBV7-9,TRBJ1-5,-,TGTGCCAGCAGGGCGCAAAGTACTCAGCCCCAGCATTTT,CASRAQSTQPQHF
once,TRBV7-2,TRBJ1-3,-,TGTGCCAGCAGTCCCGTCGGAGGCTCTGGAAACACCATATATTTT,CASSPVGGSGNTIYF
-,TRBV7-2,TRBJ1-2,TRBD1,TGTGCCAGCAGCACGGGACAGGGGATTTCTGGCTACACCTTC,CASSTGQGISGYTF
-,TRBV6-1,TRBJ1-3,-,TGTGCCAGCAGTGAAGGGGGTCCTGGAAACACCATATATTTT,CASSEGGPGNTIYF
-,TRBV10-3,TRBJ1-1,-,TGTGCCATCAGTGAATTTAACACTGAAGCTTTCTTT,CAISEFNTEAFF
-,TRBV2,TRBJ1-1,-,TGTGCCAGCAGTAAGGACAGACAGCCGAACACTGAAGCTTTCTTT,CASSKDRQPNTEAFF
-,TRBV27,TRBJ1-1,-,TGTGCCAGCAGTCCGCTTATGAACACTGAAGCTTTCTTT,CASSPLMNTEAFF
-,TRBV11-2,TRBJ1-5,-,TGTGCCAGCAGCCCAGCAGGGAATCAGCCCCAGCATTTT,CASSPAGNQPQHF
-,TRBV19,TRBJ1-6,TRBD1,TGTGCCAGTAGAAAAACCGGGACAGGGAATTCACCCCTCCACTTT,CASRKTGTGNSPLHF
once,TRBV19,TRBJ2-6,-,TGTGCCAGTGCATCTGGGGCCAACGTCCTGACTTTC,CASASGANVLTF
few,TRBV2,TRBJ2-5,TRBD2,TGTGCCAGCAGCAGGACTAGCGGGGTGGAGACCCAGTACTTC,CASSRTSGVETQYF
once,TRBV2,TRBJ1-4,TRBD1,TGTGCCAGCAGGAAAGAGGGGGCGTTAGCTAATGAAAAACTGTTTTTT,CASRKEGALANEKLFF
-,TRBV5-4,TRBJ2-3,-,TGTGCCAGCAGCCGTAGTGGGGGGACGGGCACAGATACGCAGTATTTT,CASSRSGGTGTDTQYF
-,TRBV7-9,TRBJ1-2,TRBD1,TGTGCCAGCAGCGTCGGACAGGGGGATTCAGCTAACTATGGCTACACCTTC,CASSVGQGDSANYGYTF
once,TRBV7-2,TRBJ2-2,-,TGTGCCAGCAGCGCGGGCCTCAACACCGGGGAGCTGTTTTTT,CASSAGLNTGELFF